This T cell receptor beta chain was sequenced for a study of glioma-infiltrating T cells after dendritic cell vaccination (dated by TCRdb to 2016 to 2018). Background for the entire study: The cohort included 15 or so glioblastoma patients drawn from Phase I and II dendritic cell vaccination trials, of whom 9 were newly diagnosed and 6 had recurrent disease. Between about 2002 and 2012, patients were given autologous tumor lysate-pulsed dendritic cell vaccination. To make the vaccine, monocyte-derived dendritic cells were cultured for six to eight days with IL-4 and GM-CSF and then pulsed overnight with autologous tumor lysate. Each patient got three intradermal injections of the dendritic cell vaccine, spaced at biweekly intervals, in the arm below the axilla. Tumor-infiltrating lymphocyte content was quantified and tumor and blood repertoires were compared in dendritic cell-vaccinated glioblastoma patients by deep sequencing of TCR beta CDR3 regions. Survival after dendritic cell vaccination was correlated with TCR sequencing metrics such as TIL content and the overlap between tumor and blood repertoires.

This clone has just one count. Its recognized antigen is unknown. No much larger clone exists at a distance of one base, and base qualities are not known. Overall results and qualifications from the work: The TCR overlap response model with three groups was called speculative and said to need prospective validation. Higher estimated pretreatment TIL content predicted longer time to progression and overall survival after dendritic cell vaccination. The cohort was small and heterogeneous, only a few patients had full blood and tumor sets, and even fewer had initial-recurrent tumor pairs. No direct relationship between TCR clonality and survival was found, suggesting a diverse polyclonal response may matter.

To be selected, patients needed enough residual fresh-frozen tumor tissue and more than two years of available survival data. Molecular status otherwise varied across the glioblastoma patients, but none of them carried an isocitrate dehydrogenase mutation. PBMC were collected before vaccination, two weeks after the third vaccination, and at tumor progression if progression occurred. The Qiagen DNeasy Blood extraction Kit was used for extraction of genomic DNA. Using the immunoSEQ assay, TCRB CDR3 regions were amplified from about 1.9 micrograms of genomic DNA, or from all available DNA when less than that was on hand. For multiplex PCR, 60 forward primers for TCR V beta segments and 13 reverse primers for J beta segments were used. To estimate the number of reads per starting template, synthetic control templates were added to each sample at limiting dilution. Reads of 87 bp were generated by sequencing on the Illumina HiSeq System. The paper's processing steps were these. To remove PCR and sequencing errors, closely related sequences were merged with a nearest neighbor algorithm. TCR overlap was defined as the percentage of unique tumor TCR beta sequences that were also found in the peripheral blood of the same patient. TCRdb took this table from immuneACCESS and kept in-frame rearrangements with V and J called. Such tables lack part of the clones; where checked against another copy, unresolved V genes explain under half of the gap, and the rest is unexplained. Clone size and V and J calls were adopted from that table, with D and trimming inferred from the DNA. Counted in this sample were tens of thousands of clones; about 87% of them appeared once. Of the sample, 3% to 4% is held by the ten largest clones.

This sequence originates from a human donor with glioblastoma. The source material was blood, sampled before dendritic cell vaccination.

CDR3 protein: CAWTRQGNSPLHF. The DNA reads TGTGCCTGGACACGACAGGGAAATTCACCCCTCCACTTT. Recombination linked TRBV30 to TRBJ1-6, with 7 junctional bases fitting TRBD1. The germline V gene encodes CDR1 GTSNPN and CDR2 SVGIG (reference sequence). The CDR3 goes from the cysteine to the phenylalanine over 13 residues. Of the read, only the CDR3 DNA is kept; its 39 bases are in frame from base 1. The germline V end is reduced by 4 bases and the J end by 7 bases; junction bases left unmatched: 4.